Listed below are T cell receptor beta chains from one sample, sequenced in a study of human T cells and chemical hapten exposure. TCRdb re-analysed the RACE reads in MiXCR, keeping a single row per CDR3 protein. Of 80,000 to 100,000 distinct CDR3 sequences in the sample, about a tenth are singletons; the top ten hold more than 0.85%. Sequenced material: whole blood, taken in connection with sensitization to the hapten diphenylcyclopropenone (DPC). The receptors shown here come from a woman aged 30 to 39 with alopecia areata. Some clones in this sample may be carry-over from other donors' samples. Both conserved end residues are part of each CDR3. D genes are given only for firm matches. Not all rows give a size; the values are once, few, many and, for expanded clones, a class.

D	size	V	J	DNA	CDR3
TRBD2	NA	TRBV20-1	TRBJ2-1	TGCAGTGCTAGCCACGGGGGGGTTTCCTACAATGAGCAGTTCTTC	CSASHGGVSYNEQFF
TRBD2	many	TRBV5-1	TRBJ2-1	TGCGCCAGCAGCTTGACTAGCGGGAGCTCCTACAATGAGCAGTTCTTC	CASSLTSGSSYNEQFF
TRBD1	many	TRBV5-1	TRBJ2-5	TGCGCCAGCAGCTTAGTGGGACAGGGGAGCGAGACCCAGTACTTC	CASSLVGQGSETQYF
NA	NA	TRBV7-2	TRBJ2-1	TGTGCCAGCAGCCCTAGCACGGGCGGCTACAATGAGCAGTTCTTC	CASSPSTGGYNEQFF
NA	NA	TRBV28	TRBJ2-5	TGTGCCAGCAGTTTAGCCCAGAGGAAGACCCAGTACTTC	CASSLAQRKTQYF
NA	few	TRBV6-5	TRBJ1-2	TGTGCCAGCAGTTACCGCGGAGCAAACTATGGCTACACCTTC	CASSYRGANYGYTF
NA	few	TRBV29-1	TRBJ2-3	TGCAGCGTTGCCCTGGGAAACCCCACAGATACGCAGTATTTT	CSVALGNPTDTQYF
NA	many	TRBV5-1	TRBJ1-5	TGCGCCAGCAGCATAGCCCCCGGAAGCAATCAGCCCCAGCATTTT	CASSIAPGSNQPQHF
NA	few	TRBV24-1	TRBJ1-1	TGTGCCACCAGGGGAAGGGGGTGGAACACTGAAGCTTTCTTT	CATRGRGWNTEAFF
NA	many	TRBV29-1	TRBJ2-1	TGCAGCGTTGAGAGGCAGTTCTTC	CSVERQFF
TRBD1	many	TRBV28	TRBJ1-2	TGTGCCAGCAGGCCCAGACAGGGGACGGACTATGGCTACACCTTC	CASRPRQGTDYGYTF
TRBD1	many	TRBV7-2	TRBJ2-4	TGTGCCAGCAGAGACAGGGACGGCAAAAACATTCAGTACTTC	CASRDRDGKNIQYF
TRBD1	many	TRBV7-9	TRBJ1-2	TGTGCCAGCAGCTTAGCGGGACAGGGCTATGGCTACACCTTC	CASSLAGQGYGYTF
NA	many	TRBV6-2/TRBV6-3	TRBJ1-2	TGTGCCAGCAGGACAGGATACTACTATGGCTACACCTTC	CASRTGYYYGYTF
TRBD2	many	TRBV29-1	TRBJ2-5	TGCAGCGTCGAGCGGGGACTAGGGGGAGAGACCCAGTACTTC	CSVERGLGGETQYF
NA	many	TRBV7-3	TRBJ2-1	TGTGCCAGCAGCTTAATAGGAGGGACGTCTTACAATGAGCAGTTCTTC	CASSLIGGTSYNEQFF
TRBD2	NA	TRBV6-2/TRBV6-3	TRBJ2-1	TGTGCCAGCAGCCCGACTAGCGATGGCTACAATGAGCAGTTCTTC	CASSPTSDGYNEQFF
TRBD1	NA	TRBV28	TRBJ1-4	TGTGCCAGCAGTCTGACAGGGGGAAATGAAAAACTGTTTTTT	CASSLTGGNEKLFF
NA	few	TRBV6-2/TRBV6-3	TRBJ2-7	TGTGCCAGCAGTTACCAAGAGGACGAGCAGTACTTC	CASSYQEDEQYF
TRBD2	few	TRBV9	TRBJ2-1	TGTGCCAGCAGCGCAGGGGTAGCGGGAGGGCTGAACAATGAGCAGTTCTTC	CASSAGVAGGLNNEQFF
NA	NA	TRBV20-1	TRBJ1-5	TGCAGTGCTAGAGAGCAGGGTAGGGGTAGCAATCAGCCCCAGCATTTT	CSAREQGRGSNQPQHF
NA	many	TRBV30	TRBJ1-1	TGTGCCTGGATCACACGCGGCGGTAACACTGAAGCTTTCTTT	CAWITRGGNTEAFF
TRBD1	many	TRBV2	TRBJ1-5	TGTGCCAGCAGTGATCGGACAGGGGGCAATCAGCCCCAGCATTTT	CASSDRTGGNQPQHF
TRBD2	many	TRBV3-1	TRBJ2-3	TGTGCCAGCAGCCAAGATCTCGCGGGGGGCCCGGCAGATACGCAGTATTTT	CASSQDLAGGPADTQYF
NA	NA	TRBV12-3/TRBV12-4	TRBJ2-2	TGTGCCAGCAGACCCCAGGGGAACACCGGGGAGCTGTTTTTT	CASRPQGNTGELFF
NA	many	TRBV28	TRBJ2-1	TGTGCCAGCAGTTTCAGGAATGATAATGAGCAGTTCTTC	CASSFRNDNEQFF
NA	many	TRBV14	TRBJ1-1	TGTGCCAGCAGCCAATACAGCGAGGGAGCTTTCTTT	CASSQYSEGAFF
NA	many	TRBV7-9	TRBJ1-1	TGTGCCAGCAGCTCGAGACAAAAGAACACTGAAGCTTTCTTT	CASSSRQKNTEAFF
TRBD1	few	TRBV11-2	TRBJ1-1	TGTGCCAGCAGCTCATCCGACAGGGCGGACACTGAAGCTTTCTTT	CASSSSDRADTEAFF
TRBD1	NA	TRBV9	TRBJ1-2	TGTGCCAGCAGCGGATCACTCCGGGACAGTGAACCCCGCTATGGCTACACCTTC	CASSGSLRDSEPRYGYTF
TRBD1	NA	TRBV18	TRBJ1-2	TGTGCCAGCTCACCACTGCGACAGGGCGGAGGCACTAACTATGGCTACACCTTC	CASSPLRQGGGTNYGYTF
NA	NA	TRBV7-9	TRBJ2-5	TGTGCCAGCAGCTTCTCAGGTTCGGAGACCCAGTACTTC	CASSFSGSETQYF
TRBD2	many	TRBV4-3	TRBJ2-1	TGCGCCAGCAGCCAAGGGCCGACTAGCGGCTCCTACAATGAGCAGTTCTTC	CASSQGPTSGSYNEQFF
NA	NA	TRBV6-5	TRBJ1-1	TGTGCCAGCAGTTACAGGTCCCACACTGAAGCTTTCTTT	CASSYRSHTEAFF
TRBD1	few	TRBV4-3	TRBJ1-2	TGCGCCAGCAGCCAAGCAGACAGGGGATATGGCTACACCTTC	CASSQADRGYGYTF
TRBD1	many	TRBV7-3	TRBJ2-3	TGTGCCAGCAGCTTCGGACAGGGGACAGATACGCAGTATTTT	CASSFGQGTDTQYF
NA	NA	TRBV5-6	TRBJ2-2	TGTGCCAGCAGGCTAGAAAGAGGGGCCGGGGAGCTGTTTTTT	CASRLERGAGELFF
TRBD2	many	TRBV6-5	TRBJ2-1	TGTGCCAGCAGTTACTTAGCGGGCGGTTACAATGAGCAGTTCTTC	CASSYLAGGYNEQFF
NA	few	TRBV19	TRBJ2-3	TGTGCCAGTAGTATATCATCAGTCACAGATACGCAGTATTTT	CASSISSVTDTQYF
NA	many	TRBV7-2	TRBJ2-3	TGTGCCAGCAGCTCAACCAGGGGACAACTAAGGGATACGCAGTATTTT	CASSSTRGQLRDTQYF
TRBD1	NA	TRBV29-1	TRBJ1-5	TGCAGCGTCGGCGGGCCCGACAGGGGTCCGAGCAATCAGCCCCAGCATTTT	CSVGGPDRGPSNQPQHF
TRBD1	many	TRBV20-1	TRBJ1-2	TGCAGTGCTATCCACCTTTGGACAGGGGATCGGCTCTATGGCTACACCTTC	CSAIHLWTGDRLYGYTF
NA	many	TRBV25-1	TRBJ2-7	TGTGCCAGCAGCCGCCGCGACGGGCGGAGCTCCTACGAGCAGTACTTC	CASSRRDGRSSYEQYF
TRBD2	many	TRBV13	TRBJ2-6	TGTGCCAGCAGCCGCGTAGGACTAGGTGCCAACGTCCTGACTTTC	CASSRVGLGANVLTF
NA	many	TRBV6-2/TRBV6-3	TRBJ2-4	TGTGCCAGCAGTTTCAATCCCCGCGGAAACATTCAGTACTTC	CASSFNPRGNIQYF
TRBD1	few	TRBV2	TRBJ1-5	TGTGCCAGCAGCAGCCACGGGACAGGGGGCGAAATAGGCAATCAGCCCCAGCATTTT	CASSSHGTGGEIGNQPQHF
TRBD2	NA	TRBV10-1	TRBJ2-5	TGCGCCAGCAGCGCTTCGGGACTAGGCCAAGAGACCCAGTACTTC	CASSASGLGQETQYF
TRBD2	many	TRBV28	TRBJ2-1	TGTGCCAGCAGCTCTAGCGGGGACCTTCTGTTCTTC	CASSSSGDLLFF
TRBD1	NA	TRBV29-1	TRBJ1-6	TGCAGCGCCGTGACAGGGGCAAATTCACCCCTCCACTTT	CSAVTGANSPLHF
NA	many	TRBV10-3	TRBJ1-1	TGTGCCATCAGGCAGCAGGTGGGGACGAACACTGAAGCTTTCTTT	CAIRQQVGTNTEAFF
TRBD2	NA	TRBV4-2	TRBJ2-7	TGTGCCAGCAGCCAAACGACTAGCGGGGACTACGAGCAGTACTTC	CASSQTTSGDYEQYF
NA	many	TRBV20-1	TRBJ2-3	TGCAGTGCTAGGTTTAGTCGCACAGATACGCAGTATTTT	CSARFSRTDTQYF
NA	NA	TRBV28	TRBJ1-1	TGTGCCAGCAGTTCCGGGGCCTTGAACACTGAAGCTTTCTTT	CASSSGALNTEAFF
NA	many	TRBV6-2/TRBV6-3	TRBJ1-5	TGTGCCAGCAGTTATTTCGGGGAGGGACGGCCCCAGCATTTT	CASSYFGEGRPQHF